The TCR beta chain described here comes from a study of shared clonotypes between healthy human individuals. Study at large: Serving as donors were a couple of women and three men, whose ages spanned 18 to 49.

A note on this clone: Its specificity is not known. In the same sample, other DNA sequences code for this CDR3.

Study outcomes and limitations: As a rule, naive subsets had a larger estimated richness than memory subsets. Sorted-subset sequencing, rarefaction showed, was incomplete despite large depth. Clonotypes shared by all four donors outscored non-shared clonotypes in generation probability.

Germline V gene sequence: CDR1 KGHSH, CDR2 LQKENI. V shed 0 bases and J 5 bases; nucleotides not matched to a gene: 2. CDR3 length equals 15 residues. TCRdb's copy holds only in-frame clones and misses some; the assay was immunoSEQ multiplex PCR. Of 2 million to 2.5 million clones in the sample, approximately 96% are singletons; the top ten hold less than 0.15%. This chain links TRBV18 with TRBJ1-3; 9 bases line up with TRBD1. This TCR came from a man between 18 and 35 years old in good health. Sample: naive CD4+ T cells sorted from blood. This sample's subset: CD45RA+ positively selected. CDR3 loop: CASSPPGQGRNTIYF. The CDR3 region has the DNA TGTGCCAGCTCACCACCGGGACAGGGAAGAAACACCATATATTTT.